This passage covers 23 T cell receptor beta chains from one sample sequenced in a study of blood T cells in healthy people across ages. A second PCR of roughly 7 to 11 cycles used a sample-barcoded 5' primer and a J-beta primer mix. Each CDR3 protein is one row after TCRdb ran MiXCR on the 5' RACE reads. The sample holds 550,000 to 700,000 distinct CDR3 sequences; 27% are singletons and the top ten take 18%. Sequencing was done on a sample of blood. The receptors stem from a woman in her sixties or seventies in good health.

This clonotype showed up just a few times. The gene calls are TRBV20-1 and TRBJ1-4, with D possibly TRBD1 on 6 matching bases. The germline CDR1 and CDR2 sequences are DFQATT and SNEGSKA (reference sequence). The CDR3 totals 14 residues. Trimming removed 0 bases from V and 8 bases from J, with 13 bases in between. CDR3 in amino acids: CSARDMQGSEKLFF. CDR3 DNA sequence: TGCAGTGCTAGAGATATGCAGGGGAGCGAAAAACTGTTTTTT.

The chain uses TRBV6-2 or TRBV6-3 and TRBJ2-4; D gene unclear. The germline V gene encodes CDR1 MNHEY and CDR2 SVGEGT. CDR3 length: 15 residues. V lost 6 bases to trimming and J lost 1 base, with 13 bases between them. CDR3 DNA: TGTGCCAGCAGCCTAGAATGGAAGGCCAAAAACATTCAGTACTTC. It is translated as CASSLEWKAKNIQYF.

The chain is built from TRBV7-2 and TRBJ1-2, with no clear D. CDR3 length equals 12 residues. V lost 5 bases and J 8 bases, leaving 12 bases between the germline ends. Germline V gene data show CDR1 as SGHTA and CDR2 as FQGNSA. The CDR3 nucleotides read TGTGCCAGCAGCCTACCGGCGAGGGGCTACACCTTC. Translated, it gives CASSLPARGYTF.

The rearrangement links TRBV7-2 to TRBJ2-3; 8 bases agree with TRBD2. Trimming cost V 3 bases and J 1 base; bases outside gene matches: 6. The germline V gene encodes CDR1 SGHTA and CDR2 FQGNSA. This CDR3 contains 16 residues. The CDR3 protein is CASSFRSGGGTDTQYF. As DNA, the CDR3 is TGTGCCAGCAGCTTTAGGTCCGGGGGGGGCACAGATACGCAGTATTTT.

The J gene is TRBJ2-5, the V gene TRBV24-1; maybe TRBD2 (6 bases). Germline assignment: CDR1 KGHDR and CDR2 SFDVKD. The length of the CDR3 is 15 residues. Trimming stripped 3 bases from V and 1 base from J, with 11 bases between. The CDR3 is CATSDRDSLQETQYF. CDR3 in DNA: TGTGCCACCAGTGATCGGGACTCTCTCCAAGAGACCCAGTACTTC.

This clonotype was observed at least ten times. V gene TRBV7-9 combines with J gene TRBJ2-6, with 8 bases identical to TRBD1. V gave up 6 bases and J gave up 6 bases; unmatched junction bases: 10. The germline V gene has CDR1 SEHNR and CDR2 FQNEAQ (reference sequence). This CDR3 region has 16 residues. CDR3 region: CASSSNQGAVANVLTF. As DNA, the CDR3 is TGTGCCAGCAGTTCCAACCAGGGGGCAGTGGCCAACGTCCTGACTTTC. The complete variable domain, with remaining parts taken from reference TRBV7-9 and TRBJ2-6, reads DTGVSQNPRHKITKRGQNVTFRCDPISEHNRLYWYRQTLGQGPEFLTYFQNEAQLEKSRLLSDRFSAERPKGSFSTLEIQRTEQGDSAMYLCASSSNQGAVANVLTFGAGSRLTVL.

This clonotype was seen more than once but under ten times. V and J are TRBV27 and TRBJ2-5; a weak D match, TRBD2 (6 bases). Germline CDR1 MNHEY, CDR2 SMNVEV (reference sequence). This CDR3 region has 15 residues. Trimming took 2 bases from V and 11 from J, leaving 21 bases between them. DNA of the CDR3: TGTGCCAGCAGTTTAAGCGACTCAGGGACTCAAGAGCAGTACTTC. Its protein product is CASSLSDSGTQEQYF.

This clonotype was detected ten times or more. V and J are TRBV7-2 and TRBJ2-5, with D uncertain. The CDR3 is 15 amino acids. Germline-derived CDR1 and CDR2 are SGHTA and FQGNSA. Trimming cost V 2 bases and J 2 bases, with 12 bases left between them. CDR3 loop: CASSLTSTYQETQYF. Written as DNA, the CDR3 is TGTGCCAGCAGCTTAACCAGTACTTATCAAGAGACCCAGTACTTC. Variable domain in full (rest from reference TRBV7-2 and TRBJ2-5): GAGVSQSPSNKVTEKGKDVELRCDPISGHTALYWYRQSLGQGLEFLIYFQGNSAPDKSGLPSDRFSAERTGGSVSTLTIQRTQQEDSAVYLCASSLTSTYQETQYFGPGTRLLVL.

The V and J genes are TRBV20-1 and TRBJ1-1, with TRBD1 matching over 7 bases. The V gene's germline CDR1 is DFQATT and CDR2 SNEGSKA (reference sequence). CDR3 length: 15 amino acids. With V trimmed by 7 bases and J by 2 bases, 13 bases remained unmatched. CDR3 DNA sequence: TGCAGTGTTCCCTCGGGGGCAGGGGGAAACACTGAAGCTTTCTTT. This translates into CSVPSGAGGNTEAFF.

The sample holds a few counts of this clonotype. The gene calls are TRBV6-1 and TRBJ2-7; TRBD1 agrees at 8 bases. The ends lost 6 bases at V and 4 bases at J; junction bases unmatched: 8. Germline values: CDR1 MNHNS, CDR2 SASEGT. This CDR3 region has 14 residues. CDR3 region: CASRTGTGEYEQYF. The CDR3, as DNA: TGTGCCAGCAGAACCGGGACAGGTGAATACGAGCAGTACTTC.

The chain joins TRBV4-1 to TRBJ2-5; 9 positions match TRBD1. J gave up 1 base and V 4 bases, and 13 bases lay outside the gene matches. Germline V gene sequence: CDR1 MGHRA, CDR2 YSYEKL. The CDR3 sequence is 18 residues long. CDR3 loop: CASSLRHAGTGIQETQYF. CDR3 bases: TGCGCCAGCAGCCTACGCCACGCCGGGACAGGGATCCAAGAGACCCAGTACTTC.

This clonotype was recorded a few times. Here the CDR3 DNA reads TGCGCCAGCGGACAGGGGCCCGGCAATGAGCAGTTCTTC. This gives the protein CASGQGPGNEQFF. V is TRBV4-3 and J is TRBJ2-1, with 9 positions matching TRBD1. CDR3 length: 13 residues. Losses at the gene ends were 8 bases for V and 6 bases for J; bases not matched to a gene: 5. The germline V gene encodes CDR1 LGHNA and CDR2 YSLEER.

CDR3 bases: TGTGCCAGCAGCTTAGTTCAAACTAGCCCCACAGATACGCAGTATTTT. Its protein product is CASSLVQTSPTDTQYF. The chain uses TRBV7-6 and TRBJ2-3, with a possible D match to TRBD2 (6 bases). V lost 1 base to trimming and J lost 2 bases, with 13 bases between them. CDR1 and CDR2 (germline): SGHVS, FNYEAQ. The CDR3 spans 16 residues.

The chain employs TRBV6-5 and TRBJ2-3; 10 positions match TRBD2. J was trimmed by 0 bases and V by 5 bases; bases with no gene match: 5. Looked up from germline, CDR1 is MNHEY and CDR2 is SVGAGI. The CDR3 totals 16 residues. CDR3 region: CASSHTLAGSTDTQYF. CDR3 nucleotide sequence: TGTGCCAGCAGTCATACACTAGCGGGAAGCACAGATACGCAGTATTTT.

The CDR3 loop reads CASSMETGPGEQYF. The CDR3 bases are TGCGCCAGCAGCATGGAGACAGGGCCAGGCGAGCAGTACTTC. The V call is TRBV5-1, the J call TRBJ2-5; 7 nucleotides align to TRBD1. The tail of the sequence fits TRBJ2-7 better, so the J call may be wrong. The CDR3 spans 14 residues. Germline V CDR1 and CDR2: SGHRS, YFSETQ.

V is TRBV6-5 and J is TRBJ2-2; 9 bases line up with TRBD1. The CDR3 spans 15 residues. Trimming removed 2 bases from V and 5 bases from J; junction bases left unmatched: 3. Per the germline V gene, CDR1 is MNHEY and CDR2 is SVGAGI. The CDR3 region is CASSYLGTGTGELFF. CDR3 sequence (DNA): TGTGCCAGCAGTTACCTTGGGACAGGGACCGGGGAGCTGTTTTTT.

The chain is built from TRBV12-2 and TRBJ2-7; the D call of TRBD2 is as the table states it, not checked on the DNA. TRBV12-2 is a pseudogene locus. The CDR3 spans 17 residues. The CDR3 sequence: CASRLPMPSGSSYEQYF. In DNA form, the CDR3 reads TGTGCAAGTCGCTTACCCATGCCCAGCGGAAGCTCCTACGAGCAGTACTTC.

This chain joins TRBV20-1 and TRBJ2-1, with TRBD2 as a possible D gene (6 bases). The CDR3 is 15 amino acids. V was shortened by 5 bases and J by 5 bases, with 19 bases between the two germline ends. CDR1 DFQATT and CDR2 SNEGSKA come from the germline V gene (reference sequence). In DNA, the CDR3 is TGCAGTGCTGGCCGGCGGGGAGTGGTGGACAATGAGCAGTTCTTC. Its protein is CSAGRRGVVDNEQFF.

V and J are TRBV12-3 or TRBV12-4 and TRBJ2-2, with D unclear. There are 16 residues in the CDR3. Trimming took 1 base from V and 1 from J, leaving 10 bases between them. CDR3 DNA: TGTGCCAGCAGTTTAGTTACCCTCGGGAACACCGGGGAGCTGTTTTTT. Its translation: CASSLVTLGNTGELFF.

The table lists this clonotype with a few counts. J is TRBJ2-7 and V is TRBV24-1; the D is unclear. The CDR3 loop spans 13 amino acids. V was pared by 3 bases and J by 3 bases, with 8 bases between. The germline gives CDR1 KGHDR, CDR2 SFDVKD. CDR3 DNA: TGTGCCACCAGTGATCCCGACAACTACGAGCAGTACTTC. Encoded protein: CATSDPDNYEQYF.

The chain carries TRBV5-1 and TRBJ2-7; 10 bases align to TRBD2. CDR1 and CDR2 from the germline V gene are SGHRS and YFSETQ. The CDR3 length is 13 residues. Losses at the gene ends were 5 bases for V and 6 bases for J; bases not matched to a gene: 5. In nucleotides, the CDR3 is TGCGCCAGCAGTAAAGCGGGAGGGCTCGAGCAGTACTTC. It yields the protein CASSKAGGLEQYF.

In this sample, this clonotype turned up a few times. The chain links TRBV29-1 to TRBJ2-3, with 8 nucleotides matching TRBD2. Germline CDR1 and CDR2: SQVTM and ANQGSEA. With V trimmed by 6 bases and J by 0 bases, 5 bases remained unmatched. The length of the CDR3 is 14 residues. The CDR3 nucleotides read TGCAGCGTCCCCTTAGCGGGGAGCACAGATACGCAGTATTTT. It codes for CSVPLAGSTDTQYF.

This clonotype has just a few counts. The chain carries TRBV5-1 and TRBJ1-1; D might be TRBD1 (6 bases). The CDR3 is 16 residues long. Per the germline V gene, CDR1 is SGHRS and CDR2 is YFSETQ. V was shortened by 4 bases and J by 0 bases, with 16 bases between the two germline ends. In nucleotides, the CDR3 is TGCGCCAGCAGCCCCCAAGGGGGGGGAGTGAACACTGAAGCTTTCTTT. As protein: CASSPQGGGVNTEAFF.